These 24 T cell receptor beta chains were all obtained from the same sample, sequenced in a study of cytomegalovirus exposure and HLA in healthy donors. The PCR ran on 60 Vbeta and 13 Jbeta primers. The method was immunoSEQ multiplex PCR; TCRdb's version includes in-frame clones alone and lacks a portion of them. In the table there are about 190,000 clones, more than 75% of which are singletons. The source material was PBMCs. These receptors originate from a woman between 50 and 59 years old in good health and CMV-seropositive.

V is TRBV6-5 and J is TRBJ1-5, with a possible D match to TRBD1 (5 bases). The CDR3 contains 12 residues. The germline V and J ends were trimmed by 6 bases and 7 bases, with 10 bases remaining between them. The germline CDR1 and CDR2 sequences are MNHEY and SVGAGI. The CDR3 loop reads CASRTGDQPQHF. The CDR3 DNA is TGTGCCAGCAGAACAGGTGACCAGCCCCAGCATTTT.

The chain couples TRBV2 to TRBJ2-5, with 9 bases identical to TRBD1. V lost 5 bases and J lost 4; bases outside the gene matches: 8. This CDR3 spans 15 amino acids. CDR1 and CDR2 from the germline V gene are SNHLY and FYNNEI. The CDR3 DNA follows: TGTGCCAGCAGTCCCCCGGGACAGGGAGGAGAGACCCAGTACTTC. It is translated as CASSPPGQGGETQYF.

The gene calls are TRBV2 and TRBJ2-1; 7 bases map to TRBD1. Per the germline V gene, CDR1 is SNHLY and CDR2 is FYNNEI. This CDR3 has 14 residues. Trimming cost V 6 bases and J 5 bases; bases outside gene matches: 7. In nucleotides, the CDR3 is TGTGCCAGCAGGAGGGGGCTCTTGGACAATGAGCAGTTCTTC. Its translation is CASRRGLLDNEQFF. Full variable domain (rest looked up from reference TRBV2 and TRBJ2-1): EPEVTQTPSHQVTQMGQEVILRCVPISNHLYFYWYRQILGQKVEFLVSFYNNEISEKSEIFDDQFSVERPDGSNFTLKIRSTKLEDSAMYFCASRRGLLDNEQFFGPGTRLTVL.

V and J are TRBV6-1 and TRBJ2-1; 8 nucleotides agree with TRBD2. Germline lookup yields CDR1 MNHNS and CDR2 SASEGT. The J segment lost 3 bases and the V segment lost 9 bases, leaving 4 bases of the junction unmatched. CDR3 size: 13 residues. The CDR3 loop reads CASRTSSYNEQFF. The CDR3 nucleotides read TGTGCCAGTAGGACTAGCAGCTACAATGAGCAGTTCTTC.

V usage is TRBV2 and J usage is TRBJ2-7; TRBD1 is a possible D gene (5 bases). Germline CDR1 SNHLY, CDR2 FYNNEI. V was trimmed by 5 bases and J by 4 bases, leaving 9 bases between them. This CDR3 has 12 amino acids. The CDR3 spells CASSRQGYEQYF. CDR3 nucleotide sequence: TGTGCCAGCAGTCGGCAGGGATACGAGCAGTACTTC.

This clone was seen only a few times. The chain couples TRBV19 to TRBJ2-5; tentatively, D is TRBD1 (6 bases). This CDR3 has 15 amino acids. Germline V lookup: CDR1 LNHDA, CDR2 SQIVND (reference sequence). Between the trimmed V and J ends, which lost 3 bases and 4 bases, there was a span of 15 bases. The CDR3 spells CASSISWDNIETQYF. The CDR3 DNA is TGTGCCAGTAGTATTTCTTGGGACAATATAGAGACCCAGTACTTC.

This chain uses TRBV30 with TRBJ1-2; 10 bases agree with TRBD1. The length of the CDR3 is 15 residues. Germline lookup yields CDR1 GTSNPN and CDR2 SVGIG (reference sequence). J gave up 4 bases and V 2 bases, and 7 bases lay outside the gene matches. CDR3 nucleotide sequence: TGTGCCTGGAGTCTTCAGACAGGGGGCGCCTATGGCTACACCTTC. This gives the protein CAWSLQTGGAYGYTF.

The rearrangement joins TRBV10-3 to TRBJ2-3, with D tentatively TRBD1 (7 bases). V was pared by 6 bases and J by 5 bases, with 18 bases between. Germline CDR1 is ENHRY and CDR2 is SYGVKD. The CDR3 totals 15 residues. The CDR3 reads CAISRTGEDEDTQYF. The CDR3 nucleotides are TGTGCCATCAGCCGAACAGGGGAGGATGAAGATACGCAGTATTTT.

This chain links TRBV25-1 with TRBJ1-1, with TRBD1 as a possible D gene (6 bases). V lost 7 bases, J lost 4 bases, and 16 bases lay in between. CDR3 length: 14 amino acids. Germline V gives CDR1 MGHDK, CDR2 SYGVNS. The CDR3 DNA is TGTGCCAGCAATACAGGGCCAAAAGGCACTGAAGCTTTCTTT. Translated: CASNTGPKGTEAFF.

This clone was detected a few times. The V and J genes are TRBV6-1 and TRBJ1-1, with D hard to call. Germline V gene lookup returns CDR1 MNHNS and CDR2 SASEGT. This CDR3 comprises 14 residues. The germline V and J ends were trimmed by 5 bases and 0 bases, with 10 bases remaining between them. CDR3 region: CASSKQHLNTEAFF. CDR3 bases: TGTGCCAGCAGTAAACAGCATCTGAACACTGAAGCTTTCTTT.

The chain employs TRBV18 and TRBJ2-5; D unresolved. The CDR3 is 13 amino acids. Trimming cost V 2 bases and J 2 bases, with 6 bases left between them. The germline V gene encodes CDR1 KGHSH and CDR2 LQKENI. CDR3 residues: CASSPIGQETQYF. CDR3 sequence (DNA): TGTGCCAGCTCACCAATCGGGCAAGAGACCCAGTACTTC.

J is TRBJ1-4 and V is TRBV6-1; unclear D gene. Germline-derived CDR1 and CDR2 are MNHNS and SASEGT. This CDR3 spans 15 amino acids. V was clipped by 5 bases and J by 0 bases, with 10 bases between them. The CDR3 region has the DNA TGTGCCAGCAGTCAGCGGCCTACAACTAATGAAAAACTGTTTTTT. Its protein is CASSQRPTTNEKLFF.

This chain joins TRBV28 and TRBJ1-5, with D possibly TRBD1 on 5 matching bases. With 6 bases removed from V and 1 base from J, the gap between germline ends came to 7 bases. There are 13 residues in the CDR3. CDR1 is MDHEN and CDR2 is SYDVKM in the germline V gene. This CDR3 is CASRGGSNQPQHF. CDR3 nucleotides: TGTGCCAGCAGGGGGGGGAGCAATCAGCCCCAGCATTTT.

V gene TRBV2 combines with J gene TRBJ2-4; D possibly corresponds to TRBD1 (8 bases). CDR1 is SNHLY, CDR2 FYNNEI, per germline. Between the trimmed V and J ends, which lost 4 bases and 6 bases, there was a span of 13 bases. CDR3 length: 14 residues. The CDR3 region has the DNA TGTGCCAGCAGTGGGACAGGGAGGGGAAACATTCAGTACTTC. Amino acids: CASSGTGRGNIQYF.

This chain uses TRBV27 with TRBJ2-3, with D possibly being TRBD2 (5 bases). Germline V CDR1 and CDR2: MNHEY, SMNVEV (reference sequence). The CDR3 extends over 15 amino acids. With 4 bases removed from V and 3 bases from J, the gap between germline ends came to 14 bases. The DNA of the CDR3 is TGTGCCAGCAGTTCTACTAGGAAACCTACAGATACGCAGTATTTT. Its translation is CASSSTRKPTDTQYF.

The chain is built from TRBV7-2 and TRBJ2-3; 15 positions agree with TRBD2. CDR3 length: 17 residues. Per germline, CDR1 SGHTA and CDR2 FQGNSA. Unmatched junction bases numbered 6, after V lost 5 bases and J lost 3 bases. CDR3 sequence reads: CASSRGLAGGMTDTQYF. CDR3 coding DNA: TGTGCCAGCAGCCGAGGACTAGCGGGGGGGATGACAGATACGCAGTATTTT.

This clone was recorded once. The chain carries TRBV15 and TRBJ1-1; possible D gene TRBD1, 5 bases. Germline lookup yields CDR1 LNHNV and CDR2 YYDKDF (reference sequence). V was cut by 6 bases and J by 3 bases, with 11 bases left in between. This CDR3 region has 13 residues. The CDR3 here is CATRVGRDTEAFF. CDR3 in DNA: TGTGCCACCAGGGTGGGCAGGGACACTGAAGCTTTCTTT.

In DNA form, the CDR3 reads TGTGCCAGCAGTTCCCACGGGTCTGGGGGCGGAGATACGCAGTATTTT. It translates to CASSSHGSGGGDTQYF. The chain employs TRBV27 and TRBJ2-3; D is perhaps TRBD1 (6 bases). CDR3 length: 16 amino acids. Germline loops: CDR1 MNHEY, CDR2 SMNVEV (reference sequence). V was trimmed by 4 bases and J by 5 bases, leaving 19 bases between them.

This clone has a single count. The chain couples TRBV2 to TRBJ1-1; D remains unclear. The CDR3 is made up of 11 amino acids. Trimming removed 6 bases from V and 9 bases from J, with 11 bases in between. Germline values: CDR1 SNHLY, CDR2 FYNNEI. This CDR3 is CASSPHYKAFF. In DNA form, the CDR3 reads TGTGCCAGCAGCCCACACTACAAAGCTTTCTTT.

The chain joins TRBV6-6 to TRBJ1-6, with D maybe TRBD1 (5 bases). Trimming cost V 5 bases and J 14 bases, with 13 bases left between them. The CDR3 has 12 residues. CDR1 and CDR2 (germline): MNHNY, SVGAGI (reference sequence). The CDR3 here is CASSPRWGALHF. The CDR3 coding sequence is TGTGCCAGCAGTCCCCGTTGGGGGGCCCTCCACTTT.

The V call is TRBV6-5, the J call TRBJ1-1; no clear D gene. The CDR3 has 14 residues. The germline V gene encodes CDR1 MNHEY and CDR2 SVGAGI. V shed 2 bases and J shed 0 bases, with 7 bases lying between them. Here the CDR3 DNA reads TGTGCCAGCAGTTACAGACATATGAACACTGAAGCTTTCTTT. This encodes CASSYRHMNTEAFF.

This clone was seen only once. This sequence joins TRBV7-8 and TRBJ2-3; tentatively, D is TRBD1 (5 bases). The ends were cut back, 5 bases at V and 10 bases at J, with 22 bases in the middle. The CDR3 totals 15 residues. Germline V gives CDR1 SGHVS, CDR2 FQNEAQ. The CDR3: CASSPLTIRIGAQYF. Written as DNA, the CDR3 is TGTGCCAGCAGCCCCCTAACGATCCGGATAGGGGCGCAGTATTTT.

This chain uses TRBV6-6 with TRBJ2-3; a possible D gene is TRBD1 (6 bases). CDR3 length equals 15 residues. Looked up from germline, CDR1 is MNHNY and CDR2 is SVGAGI (reference sequence). Trimming pared 3 bases from V and 0 bases from J, leaving 10 bases between. CDR3: CASSYAGASTDTQYF. The CDR3 DNA reads TGTGCCAGCAGTTATGCAGGGGCTAGCACAGATACGCAGTATTTT.

The V call is TRBV6-1, the J call TRBJ2-7, with D perhaps matching TRBD1 (5 bases). The V end lost 10 bases, the J end lost 1 base, and 17 bases lay between the germline ends. The CDR3 runs to 14 residues. Germline V lookup: CDR1 MNHNS, CDR2 SASEGT. CDR3: CAISTAVNSYEQYF. CDR3 DNA: TGTGCCATTTCGACAGCAGTGAATTCCTACGAGCAGTACTTC.